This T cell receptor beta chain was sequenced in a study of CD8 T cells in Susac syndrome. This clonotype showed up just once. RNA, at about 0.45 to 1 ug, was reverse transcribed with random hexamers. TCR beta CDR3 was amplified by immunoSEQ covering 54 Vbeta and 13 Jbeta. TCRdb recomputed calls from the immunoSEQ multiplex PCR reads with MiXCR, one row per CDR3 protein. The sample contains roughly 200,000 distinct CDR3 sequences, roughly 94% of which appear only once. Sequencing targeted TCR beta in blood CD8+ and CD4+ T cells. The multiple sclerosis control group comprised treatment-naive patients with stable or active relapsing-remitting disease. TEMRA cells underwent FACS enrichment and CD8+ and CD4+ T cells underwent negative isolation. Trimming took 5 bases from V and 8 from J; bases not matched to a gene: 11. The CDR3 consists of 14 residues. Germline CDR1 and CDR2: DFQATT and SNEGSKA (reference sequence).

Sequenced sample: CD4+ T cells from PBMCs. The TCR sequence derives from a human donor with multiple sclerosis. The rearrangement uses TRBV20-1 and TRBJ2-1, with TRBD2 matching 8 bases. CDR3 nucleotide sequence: TGCAGTGCTCAGTCGGGGGGGCCGGTGGATGAGCAGTTCTTC. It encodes CSAQSGGPVDEQFF.